This passage covers 8 T cell receptor beta chains from one sample sequenced in a study of technical replicates of blood from several donors. Profiled with immunoSEQ multiplex PCR; TCRdb holds only in-frame clones, not every one. Of under 95,000 clones detected, about 94% appear once; the ten largest clones hold roughly 0.25%. Sequenced sample: T cells isolated from PBMCs. Receptors were obtained from a human donor in good health.

The chain uses TRBV2 and TRBJ2-7; D is possibly TRBD1 (5 bases). The CDR3 is 15 amino acids. The V end was cut by 1 base, the J end by 3 bases, with 13 bases between. Looked up from germline, CDR1 is SNHLY and CDR2 is FYNNEI. CDR3: CASSEGGRSLYEQYF. The CDR3, as DNA: TGTGCCAGCAGTGAAGGGGGCAGATCCCTCTACGAGCAGTACTTC.

The chain is built from TRBV6-5 and TRBJ2-7; 8 bases match TRBD2. The V segment lost 5 bases and the J segment 4 bases; nucleotides outside the gene matches: 7. The CDR3 has 14 residues. From germline, CDR1 is MNHEY and CDR2 SVGAGI. The CDR3 DNA reads TGTGCCAGCAGTCATTCAGCGGGGGATTACGAGCAGTACTTC. It specifies CASSHSAGDYEQYF.

The chain combines TRBV7-6 with TRBJ2-2; possibly TRBD2 for D (5 bases). Trimming took 1 base from V and 3 from J, leaving 9 bases between them. Germline loops: CDR1 SGHVS, CDR2 FNYEAQ. The CDR3 contains 15 residues. CDR3 sequence: CASSLGGGDTGELFF. CDR3 DNA: TGTGCCAGCAGCTTAGGCGGAGGAGACACCGGGGAGCTGTTTTTT.

J is TRBJ1-4 and V is TRBV28; D is perhaps TRBD1 (5 bases). CDR1 and CDR2 from the germline V gene are MDHEN and SYDVKM. Trimming pared 5 bases from V and 8 bases from J, leaving 9 bases between. CDR3 length: 12 amino acids. The CDR3 DNA sequence: TGTGCCAGCAGTCTCAGGACAGAAAAACTGTTTTTT. Its protein is CASSLRTEKLFF.

V usage is TRBV11-2 and J usage is TRBJ2-7; possible D gene TRBD2, 5 bases. From germline, CDR1 is SGHAT and CDR2 FQNNGV. V was clipped by 7 bases and J by 9 bases, with 16 bases between them. This CDR3 has 12 amino acids. Written as DNA, the CDR3 is TGTGCCAGCACCCCCGAGGGCGCAGTGCAGTACTTC. Translation: CASTPEGAVQYF.

This chain uses TRBV5-4 with TRBJ1-3; D gene unclear. From germline, CDR1 is SGHNT and CDR2 YYREEE (reference sequence). V lost 2 bases and J 0 bases, leaving 3 bases between the germline ends. This CDR3 spans 13 amino acids. The CDR3 DNA sequence: TGTGCCAGCAGCTTCTCCTCTGGAAACACCATATATTTT. This encodes CASSFSSGNTIYF.

This chain uses TRBV2 with TRBJ1-1; perhaps TRBD1 as D (6 bases). CDR1 SNHLY and CDR2 FYNNEI come from the germline V gene. V was shortened by 6 bases and J by 12 bases, with 26 bases between the two germline ends. CDR3 length equals 15 residues. As DNA, the CDR3 is TGTGCCAGCAGGCCCCACAGGGATAAACCTTCGGAAACTTTCTTT. It codes for CASRPHRDKPSETFF.

This chain uses TRBV29-1 with TRBJ2-5, with a weak D call TRBD1 (6 bases). The V and J ends lost 7 bases and 0 bases respectively, with 9 bases between them. Germline assignment: CDR1 SQVTM and CDR2 ANQGSEA. This CDR3 is built from 12 residues. The CDR3 sequence: CSARGYQETQYF. CDR3 nucleotides: TGCAGCGCGAGGGGGTACCAAGAGACCCAGTACTTC.